Below are 29 T cell receptor beta chains sequenced from a single sample in a study of blood T cell repertoires in COVID-19 (dated by TCRdb to 2020 to 2021). Library preparation was by the immunoSEQ multiplex PCR assay. The source is immuneACCESS, and TCRdb retained only in-frame sequences with V and J called. Part of the clones is not carried over; for the studies checked, unresolved V genes explain less than half of this, and the remainder is unexplained. In all, the sample holds approximately 210,000 clones, and roughly 77% of those were seen once. The ten largest clones take up 17% of the sample. Material for sequencing was PBMCs or T cells enriched from blood (not recorded which). Receptors were obtained from a woman aged 50 to 60 with acute COVID-19.

V and J are TRBV9 and TRBJ2-1; 7 nucleotides agree with TRBD2. V dropped 1 base and J dropped 1; count of bases not matched to a gene: 5. The CDR3 loop spans 16 amino acids. Germline CDR1 is SGDLS and CDR2 is YYNGEE. The CDR3 DNA is TGTGCCAGCAGCGTAAACAGCGGGGAGTCCTACAATGAGCAGTTCTTC. It yields the protein CASSVNSGESYNEQFF. Variable domain in full (rest from reference TRBV9 and TRBJ2-1): DSGVTQTPKHLITATGQRVTLRCSPRSGDLSVYWYQQSLDQGLQFLIQYYNGEERAKGNILERFSAQQFPDLHSELNLSSLELGDSALYFCASSVNSGESYNEQFFGPGTRLTVL.

The rearrangement uses TRBV5-8 and TRBJ1-2; possible D gene TRBD1, 5 bases. The CDR3 is made up of 15 amino acids. Looked up from germline, CDR1 is SGHTS and CDR2 is YDEGEE. Trimming took off 0 bases at V and 0 bases at J, with 9 bases between the two ends. The CDR3 spells CASSLGGGANYGYTF. CDR3 DNA: TGTGCCAGCAGCTTGGGGGGGGGAGCTAACTATGGCTACACCTTC.

The chain couples TRBV4-1 to TRBJ1-1; 9 bases fit TRBD1. Germline-derived CDR1 and CDR2 are MGHRA and YSYEKL. The CDR3 consists of 16 residues. With 3 bases clipped from V and 10 bases from J, the junction kept 15 bases outside the gene matches. The CDR3 DNA sequence: TGCGCCAGCAGCCAGGTCGGACAGGGGACCACCGGAGGAGCTTTCTTT. As protein: CASSQVGQGTTGGAFF.

This clone has only a few counts. The CDR3 DNA follows: TGTGCCAGCATGGAAAGGGGCACGGGCACAGATACGCAGTATTTT. Translated, it gives CASMERGTGTDTQYF. This rearrangement joins TRBV2 to TRBJ2-3; D is perhaps TRBD1 (5 bases). Germline assignment: CDR1 SNHLY and CDR2 FYNNEI. CDR3 size: 15 residues. The V and J ends lost 7 bases and 1 base respectively, with 15 bases between them.

This clone was detected only a few times. The genes are TRBV29-1 and TRBJ1-4; possibly TRBD1 for D (6 bases). Trimming cost V 5 bases and J 8 bases, with 21 bases left between them. Germline CDR1 SQVTM, CDR2 ANQGSEA. The CDR3 runs 15 residues. CDR3 residues: CSVRSDSTVGEKLFF. The CDR3 DNA reads TGCAGCGTTAGGTCGGACAGTACCGTTGGGGAAAAACTGTTTTTT.

This clone was detected a few times. This rearrangement joins TRBV11-2 to TRBJ1-1; D possibly corresponds to TRBD1 (5 bases). From germline, CDR1 is SGHAT and CDR2 FQNNGV. Trimming stripped 4 bases from V and 4 bases from J, with 10 bases between. This CDR3 is 13 amino acids long. CDR3 sequence reads: CASSSLGGTEAFF. In DNA form, the CDR3 reads TGTGCCAGCAGCTCCCTGGGGGGCACTGAAGCTTTCTTT.

The table lists this clone with a few counts. The chain employs TRBV18 and TRBJ1-1; D not resolved. Germline V gene sequence: CDR1 KGHSH, CDR2 LQKENI. The V end lost 6 bases, the J end lost 1 base, and 15 bases lay between the germline ends. The CDR3 consists of 15 residues. The CDR3 protein is CASSGGVVENTEAFF. Here the CDR3 DNA reads TGTGCCAGCTCGGGCGGGGTTGTTGAGAACACTGAAGCTTTCTTT. The full variable domain, in which reference TRBV18 and TRBJ1-1 provide the parts outside the CDR3, is NAGVMQNPRHLVRRRGQEARLRCSPMKGHSHVYWYRQLPEEGLKFMVYLQKENIIDESGMPKERFSAEFPKEGPSILRIQQVVRGDSAAYFCASSGGVVENTEAFFGQGTRLTVV.

This clone was found once. V is TRBV7-9 and J is TRBJ1-3; perhaps TRBD1 as D (6 bases). The CDR3 runs 12 residues. V lost 4 bases and J 8 bases, leaving 9 bases between the germline ends. Germline V gene data show CDR1 as SEHNR and CDR2 as FQNEAQ (reference sequence). The CDR3 sequence: CASSSQGDTIYF. The CDR3 DNA is TGTGCCAGCAGCTCACAGGGAGACACCATATATTTT.

In this sample, this clone turned up many times. The chain combines TRBV14 with TRBJ1-2; 7 positions match TRBD1. Germline CDR1 reads SGHDN; CDR2 reads FVKESK. V was clipped by 4 bases and J by 3 bases; unmatched bases: 5. The CDR3 loop spans 14 amino acids. Here the CDR3 DNA reads TGTGCCAGCAGCCCCGACAGGGCTTACTATGGCTACACCTTC. Encoded protein: CASSPDRAYYGYTF.

The J gene is TRBJ2-2, the V gene TRBV5-4; TRBD2 agrees at 7 bases. This CDR3 is 16 amino acids long. Trimming cost V 3 bases and J 0 bases; bases outside gene matches: 5. Germline V gene sequence: CDR1 SGHNT, CDR2 YYREEE (reference sequence). The CDR3: CASSSGGRSNTGELFF. CDR3 in DNA: TGTGCCAGCAGCTCGGGAGGCCGGTCGAACACCGGGGAGCTGTTTTTT.

V and J are TRBV5-4 and TRBJ2-2; 10 nucleotides agree with TRBD1. V trimming: 4 bases; J trimming: 7 bases; junction bases outside the gene matches: 7. CDR1 is SGHNT and CDR2 is YYREEE in the germline V gene (reference sequence). CDR3 length equals 15 residues. The CDR3: CASSPRTGGSGELFF. The CDR3 nucleotides are TGTGCCAGCAGCCCACGGACAGGGGGAAGCGGGGAGCTGTTTTTT.

The gene calls are TRBV9 and TRBJ2-5, with D maybe TRBD1 (6 bases). The CDR3 has 13 residues. Trimming removed 3 bases at V and 6 bases at J, with 12 bases between. Per germline, CDR1 SGDLS and CDR2 YYNGEE. CDR3 sequence reads: CASSEPGQKTQYF. The DNA for the CDR3 is TGTGCCAGCAGCGAACCGGGACAAAAGACCCAGTACTTC.

The chain employs TRBV10-3 and TRBJ2-6, with D perhaps matching TRBD2 (6 bases). CDR3 length: 16 amino acids. Trimming removed 2 bases from V and 3 bases from J, with 11 bases in between. Germline values: CDR1 ENHRY, CDR2 SYGVKD. The CDR3: CAISETGEVGANVLTF. CDR3 nucleotides: TGTGCCATCAGTGAGACGGGGGAAGTTGGGGCCAACGTCCTGACTTTC.

The rearrangement joins TRBV27 to TRBJ1-6; D not certain. The CDR3 spans 14 residues. CDR1 and CDR2 from the germline V gene are MNHEY and SMNVEV (reference sequence). The V end was cut by 6 bases, the J end by 2 bases, with 8 bases between. The CDR3 DNA follows: TGTGCCAGCAGAATCGGTCCCTATAATTCACCCCTCCACTTT. It yields the protein CASRIGPYNSPLHF.

The chain has TRBV6-8 and TRBJ1-5, with 11 bases aligning to TRBD1. CDR3 length equals 16 residues. The V and J ends lost 6 bases and 6 bases, in that order; junction bases with no gene match: 10. Germline CDR1 and CDR2: MNHGY and SAAAGT. The CDR3 sequence is CASRRTGGAGSQPQHF. The CDR3 DNA reads TGTGCCAGCAGGAGGACAGGGGGCGCGGGGAGTCAGCCCCAGCATTTT.

The rearrangement uses TRBV10-1 and TRBJ1-1, with 8 bases identical to TRBD1. This CDR3 region has 15 residues. CDR1 and CDR2 from the germline V gene are WNHNN and SYGVQD (reference sequence). The V gene end was trimmed by 3 bases and the J gene end by 0 bases; junction bases not matched to a gene: 3. CDR3 in DNA: TGCGCCAGCAGTGACAGGGGGCAGGTGAACACTGAAGCTTTCTTT. It codes for CASSDRGQVNTEAFF.

This clone was detected once. Other DNA sequences from this sample encode an identical CDR3 as well. The chain joins TRBV28 to TRBJ2-7; the D gene is possibly TRBD2 (5 bases). The CDR3 extends over 14 amino acids. From germline, CDR1 is MDHEN and CDR2 SYDVKM. V gave up 5 bases and J gave up 3 bases, with 14 bases separating them. The CDR3 region is CASSLSGGYYEQYV. CDR3 DNA: TGTGCCAGCAGTCTATCAGGAGGCTACTACGAGCAGTACGTC.

CDR3 region: CASSPRGEETQYF. The CDR3 DNA reads as TGTGCCAGCTCACCACGGGGAGAGGAGACCCAGTACTTC. The chain links TRBV18 to TRBJ2-5, with D perhaps matching TRBD2 (5 bases). V was clipped by 1 base and J by 5 bases, with 8 bases between them. Germline-derived CDR1 and CDR2 are KGHSH and LQKENI. This CDR3 comprises 13 residues.

The chain is built from TRBV5-6 and TRBJ2-5, with 8 bases identical to TRBD1. V lost 2 bases, J lost 4 bases, and 1 base stayed unmatched. CDR1 SGHDT and CDR2 YYEEEE come from the germline V gene. This CDR3 region has 13 residues. The CDR3 sequence is CASSFDRGETQYF. CDR3 sequence (DNA): TGTGCCAGCAGCTTTGACAGGGGAGAGACCCAGTACTTC. The variable domain in full, completed from reference TRBV5-6 and TRBJ2-5, reads DAGVTQSPTHLIKTRGQQVTLRCSPKSGHDTVSWYQQALGQGPQFIFQYYEEEERQRGNFPDRFSGHQFPNYSSELNVNALLLGDSALYLCASSFDRGETQYFGPGTRLLVL.

The sample holds a few counts of this clone. The CDR3 DNA is TGCAGCGTTGAAGTGACAGGCTCGGGGTCTGGCTACACCTTC. Amino acids: CSVEVTGSGSGYTF. The chain combines TRBV29-1 with TRBJ1-2; D possibly corresponds to TRBD1 (6 bases). This CDR3 contains 14 residues. The germline CDR1 and CDR2 sequences are SQVTM and ANQGSEA. V was shortened by 1 base and J by 7 bases, with 16 bases between the two germline ends.

The V gene is TRBV2, the J gene TRBJ2-2; 9 bases line up with TRBD1. There are 19 residues in the CDR3. CDR1 is SNHLY, CDR2 FYNNEI, per germline. V dropped 0 bases and J dropped 5; count of bases not matched to a gene: 13. The CDR3 here is CASSEAFDRTGVVTGELFF. The CDR3 DNA sequence: TGTGCCAGCAGTGAAGCCTTCGACCGGACAGGGGTAGTAACCGGGGAGCTGTTTTTT. The whole variable domain, filled in from reference TRBV2 and TRBJ2-2, reads EPEVTQTPSHQVTQMGQEVILRCVPISNHLYFYWYRQILGQKVEFLVSFYNNEISEKSEIFDDQFSVERPDGSNFTLKIRSTKLEDSAMYFCASSEAFDRTGVVTGELFFGEGSRLTVL.

Note on this clone: Other DNA sequences from this sample encode an identical CDR3 as well. This chain connects TRBV18 to TRBJ1-3; D unclear. Per germline, CDR1 KGHSH and CDR2 LQKENI. Trimming removed 0 bases at V and 4 bases at J, with 7 bases between. The CDR3 sequence is 14 residues long. The CDR3 coding sequence is TGTGCCAGCTCACCACCGGGCCAGGGAAACACCATATATTTT. It encodes CASSPPGQGNTIYF.

The chain has TRBV5-6 and TRBJ1-5; D possibly corresponds to TRBD1 (5 bases). The CDR3 is made up of 18 amino acids. Germline CDR1 reads SGHDT; CDR2 reads YYEEEE. Deletions cut 0 bases from V and 4 bases from J, with 20 bases between. The CDR3 loop is CASSLADGTGGPNQPQHF. The CDR3 DNA reads TGTGCCAGCAGCTTGGCGGATGGAACGGGGGGACCTAATCAGCCCCAGCATTTT.

The chain links TRBV29-1 to TRBJ1-1, with D maybe TRBD1 (5 bases). Trimming took 1 base from V and 1 from J, leaving 16 bases between them. Germline V lookup: CDR1 SQVTM, CDR2 ANQGSEA. The CDR3 runs 16 residues. The CDR3 sequence: CSVEVMVGAGNTEAFF. Written as DNA, the CDR3 is TGCAGCGTTGAAGTAATGGTAGGGGCTGGGAACACTGAAGCTTTCTTT.

This rearrangement joins TRBV4-1 to TRBJ2-1; 8 nucleotides match TRBD2. The CDR3 consists of 17 residues. Germline assignment: CDR1 MGHRA and CDR2 YSYEKL. V dropped 0 bases and J dropped 8; count of bases not matched to a gene: 12. The CDR3 loop is CASSQDPPAGEVYEQFF. In nucleotides, the CDR3 is TGCGCCAGCAGCCAAGATCCCCCAGCGGGGGAGGTCTATGAGCAGTTCTTC.

This clone was observed once. This chain uses TRBV6-2 or TRBV6-3 with TRBJ2-1; 8 bases are a match to TRBD1. Germline loops: CDR1 MNHEY, CDR2 SVGEGT. CDR3 length equals 16 residues. V was clipped by 5 bases and J by 6 bases; unmatched bases: 12. CDR3 bases: TGTGCCAGCAGTACATATAAAAAACAGGGGGTCAATGAGCAGTTCTTC. Amino acids: CASSTYKKQGVNEQFF.

This clone was observed once. The V call is TRBV29-1, the J call TRBJ2-1; the match to TRBD2 covers 11 bases. V dropped 7 bases and J dropped 4; count of bases not matched to a gene: 9. The CDR3 is 15 residues long. Germline lookup yields CDR1 SQVTM and CDR2 ANQGSEA. For the CDR3, the DNA is TGCAGCGCTGCGACTAGCGGGACCAAATACAATGAGCAGTTCTTC. Its protein is CSAATSGTKYNEQFF.

The chain recombines TRBV9 with TRBJ2-3; no definite D call. V shed 0 bases and J shed 4 bases, with 6 bases lying between them. In germline, CDR1 is SGDLS, CDR2 YYNGEE. This CDR3 comprises 13 residues. CDR3 in amino acids: CASSVAYPDTQYF. The CDR3, as DNA: TGTGCCAGCAGCGTAGCCTACCCAGATACGCAGTATTTT.

The chain combines TRBV24-1 with TRBJ2-2; TRBD1 matches 9 bases. Per the germline V gene, CDR1 is KGHDR and CDR2 is SFDVKD. The CDR3 extends over 16 amino acids. V was clipped by 5 bases and J by 4 bases; unmatched bases: 7. CDR3 nucleotide sequence: TGTGCCACCAGTGGAGGGACAGGGAAGGGCACCGGGGAGCTGTTTTTT. Encoded protein: CATSGGTGKGTGELFF.